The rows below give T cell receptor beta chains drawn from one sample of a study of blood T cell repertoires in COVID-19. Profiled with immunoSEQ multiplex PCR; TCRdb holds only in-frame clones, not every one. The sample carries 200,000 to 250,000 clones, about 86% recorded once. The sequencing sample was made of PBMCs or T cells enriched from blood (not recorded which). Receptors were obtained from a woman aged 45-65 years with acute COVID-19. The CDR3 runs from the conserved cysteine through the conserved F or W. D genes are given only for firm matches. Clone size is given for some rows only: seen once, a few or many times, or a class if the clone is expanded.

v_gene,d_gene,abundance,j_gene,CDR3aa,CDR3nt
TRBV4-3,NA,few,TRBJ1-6,CASSHRDGRDNSPLHF,TGCGCCAGCAGCCATCGGGACGGGAGGGATAATTCACCCCTCCACTTT
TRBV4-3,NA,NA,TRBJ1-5,CASSQDTGVGQPQHF,TGCGCCAGCAGCCAAGATACCGGGGTGGGTCAGCCCCAGCATTTT
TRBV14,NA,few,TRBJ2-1,CASSQDVVTDYNEQFF,TGTGCCAGCAGCCAAGATGTTGTGACAGACTACAATGAGCAGTTCTTC
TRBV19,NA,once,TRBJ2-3,CASSIIDSAGSTDTQYF,TGTGCCAGTAGTATCATTGATTCGGCGGGGAGCACAGATACGCAGTATTTT
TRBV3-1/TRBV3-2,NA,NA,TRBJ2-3,CASSRPGRLDTQYF,TGTGCCAGCAGCCGCCCGGGAAGGCTTGATACGCAGTATTTT
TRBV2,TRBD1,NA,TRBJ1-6,CANHDRVNSPLHF,TGTGCCAACCACGACAGGGTTAATTCACCCCTCCACTTT
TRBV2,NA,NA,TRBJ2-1,CASRPAGLGQFF,TGTGCCAGCAGGCCGGCGGGGTTGGGGCAGTTCTTC
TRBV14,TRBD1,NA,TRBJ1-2,CASSQDGRGTGYTF,TGTGCCAGCAGCCAAGATGGCAGGGGGACTGGCTACACCTTC
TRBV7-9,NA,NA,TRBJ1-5,CASQTGNSNQPQHF,TGTGCCAGCCAGACAGGCAATAGCAATCAGCCCCAGCATTTT
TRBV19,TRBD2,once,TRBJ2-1,CASSQGLSGRAPNEQFF,TGTGCCAGTTCTCAGGGGCTCAGCGGGAGGGCCCCAAATGAGCAGTTCTTC
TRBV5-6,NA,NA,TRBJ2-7,CASSLGLGPREQYF,TGTGCCAGCAGCTTGGGGCTGGGCCCCCGCGAGCAGTACTTC
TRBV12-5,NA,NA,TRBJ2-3,CASGGGPSQGYTQYF,TGTGCTAGTGGGGGGGGGCCCTCCCAGGGGTATACGCAGTATTTT
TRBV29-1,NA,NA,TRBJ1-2,CSVYGQKHGTIRHGYTF,TGCAGCGTTTACGGACAGAAACATGGAACTATTCGGCATGGCTACACCTTC
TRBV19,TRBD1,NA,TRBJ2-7,CASSMNRGYEQYF,TGTGCCAGTAGTATGAACAGGGGCTACGAGCAGTACTTC
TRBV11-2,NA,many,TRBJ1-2,CASSLGTENYGYTF,TGTGCCAGCAGCTTAGGGACAGAGAACTATGGCTACACCTTC
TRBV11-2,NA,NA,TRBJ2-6,CASSLDAGVGGANVLTF,TGTGCCAGCAGCTTAGATGCCGGGGTTGGAGGGGCCAACGTCCTGACTTTC
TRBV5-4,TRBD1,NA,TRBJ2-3,CASSPRQGLLADTQYF,TGTGCCAGCAGCCCGCGACAGGGCTTGTTGGCAGATACGCAGTATTTT
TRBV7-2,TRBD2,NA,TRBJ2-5,CASSFSGGGGSETQYF,TGTGCCAGCAGCTTTAGCGGGGGGGGCGGATCGGAGACCCAGTACTTC
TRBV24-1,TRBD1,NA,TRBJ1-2,CATSDYRDRRIYGYTF,TGTGCCACCAGTGATTACCGGGACAGGAGAATCTATGGCTACACCTTC
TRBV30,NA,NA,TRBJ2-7,CAWMGGWGSEQYF,TGTGCCTGGATGGGGGGTTGGGGGTCCGAGCAGTACTTC
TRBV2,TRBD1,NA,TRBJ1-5,CASTGTGHSNQPQHF,TGTGCCAGCACCGGGACAGGCCATAGCAATCAGCCCCAGCATTTT
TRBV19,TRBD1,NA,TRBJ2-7,CASMGQGAGEQYF,TGTGCCAGTATGGGACAGGGGGCTGGGGAGCAGTACTTC
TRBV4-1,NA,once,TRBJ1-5,CASSHMDSSNQPQHF,TGCGCCAGCAGCCACATGGACAGCAGCAATCAGCCCCAGCATTTT
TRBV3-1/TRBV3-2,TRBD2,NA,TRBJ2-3,CASSQGTSGDSTDTQYF,TGTGCCAGCAGCCAAGGGACTAGCGGGGATAGCACAGATACGCAGTATTTT
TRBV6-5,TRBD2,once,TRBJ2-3,CASRAGGADTQYF,TGTGCCAGCAGGGCGGGGGGAGCAGATACGCAGTATTTT
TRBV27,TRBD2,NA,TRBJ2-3,CASSFSGRAGKDTQYF,TGTGCCAGCAGTTTCAGCGGGAGGGCCGGAAAAGATACGCAGTATTTT
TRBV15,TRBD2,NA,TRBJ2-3,CATSRRAGGLADTQYF,TGTGCCACCAGCAGAAGGGCGGGGGGCCTAGCAGATACGCAGTATTTT
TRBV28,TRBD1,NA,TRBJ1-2,CASSQTGAGHYGYTF,TGTGCCAGCAGCCAAACAGGGGCCGGACACTATGGCTACACCTTC
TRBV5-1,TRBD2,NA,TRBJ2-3,CASSLRLAGADTQYF,TGCGCCAGCAGCTTAAGACTAGCGGGAGCTGATACGCAGTATTTT
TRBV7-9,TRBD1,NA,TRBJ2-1,CASSSIGTGEKNEQFF,TGTGCCAGCAGCTCAATAGGGACAGGGGAAAAAAATGAGCAGTTCTTC
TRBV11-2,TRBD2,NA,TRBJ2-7,CASSLDLREGREQYF,TGTGCCAGCAGCTTAGATCTGCGGGAGGGCCGTGAGCAGTACTTC
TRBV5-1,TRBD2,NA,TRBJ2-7,CASSQFPGLAGSYEQYF,TGCGCCAGCTCCCAGTTTCCGGGACTAGCGGGATCCTACGAGCAGTACTTC
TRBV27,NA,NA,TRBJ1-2,CASRRNGYTF,TGTGCCAGCAGGCGTAATGGCTACACCTTC
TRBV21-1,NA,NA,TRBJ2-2,CASSLAGGNTGELFF,TGTGCCAGCTCATTAGCGGGGGGAAACACCGGGGAGCTGTTTTTT
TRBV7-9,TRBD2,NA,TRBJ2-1,CASSSTSGGSYNEQFF,TGTGCCAGCAGCTCGACTAGCGGGGGCTCCTACAATGAGCAGTTCTTC
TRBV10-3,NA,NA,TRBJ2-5,CAISSPGNSETQYF,TGTGCCATCAGTTCACCAGGGAATTCAGAGACCCAGTACTTC
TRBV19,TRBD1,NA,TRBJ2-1,CASSRVTGTGGRNEQFF,TGTGCCAGTAGTAGAGTAACCGGGACAGGGGGCAGGAATGAGCAGTTCTTC
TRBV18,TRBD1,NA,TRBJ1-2,CASSPLYTGDYGYTF,TGTGCCAGCTCACCACTGTATACAGGGGACTATGGCTACACCTTC
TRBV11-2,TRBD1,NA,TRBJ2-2,CASSLGQLTGELFF,TGTGCCAGCAGCCTGGGACAGCTGACCGGGGAGCTGTTTTTT
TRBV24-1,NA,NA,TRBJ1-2,CATSDLQGPTYGYTF,TGTGCCACCAGTGATTTGCAGGGTCCCACCTATGGCTACACCTTC
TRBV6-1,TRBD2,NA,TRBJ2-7,CASSEVLLAGDSYEQYF,TGTGCCAGCAGTGAAGTCTTACTAGCGGGGGACTCCTACGAGCAGTACTTC
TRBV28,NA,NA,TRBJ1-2,CASNPLQGLGGYTF,TGTGCCAGCAACCCCCTTCAGGGGCTGGGTGGCTACACCTTC
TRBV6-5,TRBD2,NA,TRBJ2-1,CASSSSGGSYNEQFF,TGTGCCAGCAGTTCCAGCGGGGGATCCTACAATGAGCAGTTCTTC
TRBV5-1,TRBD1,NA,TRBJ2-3,CASSLRQGNPSTDTQYF,TGCGCCAGCAGCCTTAGACAGGGAAATCCTAGCACAGATACGCAGTATTTT
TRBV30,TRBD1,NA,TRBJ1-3,CASLNRGRWAGNTIYF,TGTGCCTCACTTAACAGGGGTAGATGGGCTGGAAACACCATATATTTT
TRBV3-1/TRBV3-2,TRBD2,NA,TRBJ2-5,CASSPLGASGVGAPETQYF,TGTGCCAGCAGCCCCCTTGGGGCTAGCGGGGTAGGAGCTCCGGAGACCCAGTACTTC
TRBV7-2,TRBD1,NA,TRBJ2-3,CASSQVRGPQDTQYF,TGTGCCAGCAGCCAAGTGAGGGGGCCACAAGATACGCAGTATTTT
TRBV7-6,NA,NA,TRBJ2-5,CASSLIPGDQETQYF,TGTGCCAGCAGCTTAATCCCAGGGGACCAAGAGACCCAGTACTTC
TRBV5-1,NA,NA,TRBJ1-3,CASSLGPGGDGNTIYF,TGCGCCAGCAGCTTGGGGCCGGGAGGGGATGGAAACACCATATATTTT
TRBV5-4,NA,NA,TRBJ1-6,CASSLVAYNSPLHF,TGTGCCAGCAGCTTGGTCGCGTATAATTCACCCCTCCACTTT
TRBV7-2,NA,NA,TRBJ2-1,CASSSGTMTQGNEQFF,TGTGCCAGCAGTTCAGGCACTATGACACAGGGAAATGAGCAGTTCTTC
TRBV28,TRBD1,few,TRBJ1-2,CASSARGGAFYGYTF,TGTGCCAGCAGCGCCCGAGGGGGCGCGTTCTATGGCTACACCTTC
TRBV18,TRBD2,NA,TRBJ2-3,CASSPPPAGITDTQYF,TGTGCCAGCTCACCACCGCCAGCGGGGATCACAGATACGCAGTATTTT
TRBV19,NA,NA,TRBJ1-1,CASVRGNTEAFF,TGTGCCAGTGTCAGGGGGAACACTGAAGCTTTCTTT
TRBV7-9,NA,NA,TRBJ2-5,CASSLVGSAQETQYF,TGTGCCAGCAGCTTAGTCGGGTCAGCCCAAGAGACCCAGTACTTC
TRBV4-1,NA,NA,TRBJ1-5,CASSQEQDSNQPQHF,TGCGCCAGCAGCCAGGAACAGGATAGCAATCAGCCCCAGCATTTT
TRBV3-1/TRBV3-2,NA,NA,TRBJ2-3,CASSQDGTDTQYF,TGTGCCAGCAGCCAAGACGGGACAGATACGCAGTATTTT
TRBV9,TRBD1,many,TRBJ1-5,CASSVDGQGRQPQHF,TGTGCCAGCAGCGTAGATGGACAGGGTCGACAGCCCCAGCATTTT
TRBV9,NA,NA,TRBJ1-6,CASSVDLNSPLHF,TGTGCCAGCAGCGTAGATCTAAATTCACCCCTCCACTTT